What follows are 18 T cell receptor beta chains derived from one specimen sequenced in a study of blood T cell repertoires in COVID-19. Clones were read by immunoSEQ multiplex PCR, and TCRdb kept only the in-frame ones, dropping some. Of roughly 88,000 clones listed, 70% to 90% are singletons. Sequenced sample: peripheral blood. The receptors shown here come from a woman aged 55-70 years with COVID-19, enrolled during active disease.

The rearrangement links TRBV5-1 to TRBJ1-6; D unclear. Germline values: CDR1 SGHRS, CDR2 YFSETQ. V lost 0 bases to trimming and J lost 7 bases, with 11 bases between them. The CDR3 is 15 residues long. For the CDR3, the DNA is TGCGCCAGCAGCTTGGACGGCAGGCCGAATTCACCCCTCCACTTT. Its protein product is CASSLDGRPNSPLHF.

The chain uses TRBV5-4 and TRBJ1-2, with 8 bases lining up with TRBD1. J lost 7 bases, V lost 0 bases, and 5 bases had no gene match. CDR1 is SGHNT and CDR2 is YYREEE in the germline V gene (reference sequence). This CDR3 spans 14 amino acids. Here the CDR3 DNA reads TGTGCCAGCAGCTTGGATCGGACAGGGAGTGGCTACACCTTC. Its translation is CASSLDRTGSGYTF.

The V call is TRBV3-1 (or the pseudogene TRBV3-2), the J call TRBJ1-1; D is ambiguous. Looked up from germline, CDR1 is LGHDT and CDR2 is YNNKEL (reference sequence). The V and J ends lost 5 bases and 4 bases respectively, with 11 bases between them. The CDR3 consists of 13 residues. The CDR3 bases are TGTGCCAGCAGCTCCGGTGGTGGCACTGAAGCTTTCTTT. It is translated as CASSSGGGTEAFF.

This chain uses TRBV4-3 with TRBJ1-2; 9 positions match TRBD1. Looked up from germline, CDR1 is LGHNA and CDR2 is YSLEER. The CDR3 sequence is 15 residues long. J lost 5 bases, V lost 1 base, and 5 bases had no gene match. CDR3 in amino acids: CASSQARTGEYGYTF. The CDR3 DNA reads as TGCGCCAGCAGCCAAGCAAGGACAGGGGAATATGGCTACACCTTC.

The rearrangement uses TRBV2 and TRBJ1-1; the D gene is possibly TRBD1 (5 bases). From germline, CDR1 is SNHLY and CDR2 FYNNEI. Trimming took off 5 bases at V and 3 bases at J, with 10 bases between the two ends. The CDR3 length is 13 residues. In DNA, the CDR3 is TGTGCCAGCAGTCCCGGGGGGGACACTGAAGCTTTCTTT. Encoded protein: CASSPGGDTEAFF.

V gene TRBV7-2 combines with J gene TRBJ1-1; no clear D. The germline V and J ends were trimmed by 3 bases and 1 base, with 6 bases remaining between them. The CDR3 totals 13 residues. In germline, CDR1 is SGHTA, CDR2 FQGNSA. CDR3 DNA sequence: TGTGCCAGCAGCTTGTACAGGAACACTGAAGCTTTCTTT. The encoded protein is CASSLYRNTEAFF.

This chain links TRBV5-1 with TRBJ2-5; 7 bases line up with TRBD2. CDR1 and CDR2 (germline): SGHRS, YFSETQ. CDR3 length: 16 residues. With 4 bases clipped from V and 4 bases from J, the junction kept 13 bases outside the gene matches. This chain's CDR3 is CASSHLAAGVGETQYF. CDR3 DNA: TGCGCCAGCAGCCACCTCGCTGCGGGGGTTGGAGAGACCCAGTACTTC. The full variable domain, its missing parts supplied by reference TRBV5-1 and TRBJ2-5, is KAGVTQTPRYLIKTRGQQVTLSCSPISGHRSVSWYQQTPGQGLQFLFEYFSETQRNKGNFPGRFSGRQFSNSRSEMNVSTLELGDSALYLCASSHLAAGVGETQYFGPGTRLLVL.

The chain employs TRBV28 and TRBJ2-5; D remains unclear. V was clipped by 5 bases and J by 7 bases, with 11 bases between them. Germline lookup yields CDR1 MDHEN and CDR2 SYDVKM. This CDR3 has 12 residues. The CDR3 region is CASSPLLRTQYF. The CDR3 bases are TGTGCCAGCAGTCCCCTTCTCAGGACCCAGTACTTC.

This rearrangement joins TRBV18 to TRBJ2-5; TRBD2 is a possible D gene (5 bases). V shed 3 bases and J shed 3 bases, with 14 bases lying between them. Germline V gene data show CDR1 as KGHSH and CDR2 as LQKENI. This CDR3 region has 15 residues. CDR3 coding DNA: TGTGCCAGCTCACCTTTTGAGGTCGGGGAAGAGACCCAGTACTTC. Encoded protein: CASSPFEVGEETQYF.

This chain connects TRBV5-1 to TRBJ2-3, with 10 bases fitting TRBD1. There are 16 residues in the CDR3. V shed 4 bases, J shed 3 bases, and the junction held 8 bases outside the gene matches. CDR1 SGHRS and CDR2 YFSETQ come from the germline V gene. This CDR3 reads CASSRQGAVRTDTQYF. CDR3 DNA: TGCGCCAGCAGCAGACAGGGGGCTGTTCGGACAGATACGCAGTATTTT. The whole variable domain, filled in from reference TRBV5-1 and TRBJ2-3, reads KAGVTQTPRYLIKTRGQQVTLSCSPISGHRSVSWYQQTPGQGLQFLFEYFSETQRNKGNFPGRFSGRQFSNSRSEMNVSTLELGDSALYLCASSRQGAVRTDTQYFGPGTRLTVL.

CDR3 loop: CASGFSQGGYTF. Written as DNA, the CDR3 is TGTGCTAGTGGTTTCAGTCAGGGTGGCTACACCTTC. The V and J genes are TRBV12-5 and TRBJ1-2; weak D call: TRBD1 (5 bases). The CDR3 extends over 12 amino acids. Germline V gene data show CDR1 as LGHNT and CDR2 as FRNRAP. Trimming cost V 3 bases and J 7 bases, with 9 bases left between them.

This clone occurred once. J is TRBJ1-2 and V is TRBV7-5; the table's TRBD1 call for D was not verified on the DNA. TRBV7-5 is annotated as a pseudogene. CDR3 size: 17 residues. CDR3 coding DNA: TGTGCCAGAAGCTCAAAACCATACAGGGGGCGGGTGTATGGCTACACCTTC. Translated, it gives CARSSKPYRGRVYGYTF.

V usage is TRBV10-2 and J usage is TRBJ1-3; the D is unclear. Germline V lookup: CDR1 WSHSY, CDR2 SAAADI. The length of the CDR3 is 11 residues. V was trimmed by 7 bases and J by 7 bases, leaving 8 bases between them. The CDR3 sequence is CASKRDNTIYF. The DNA of the CDR3 is TGCGCCAGCAAGCGGGATAACACCATATATTTT.

In DNA form, the CDR3 reads TGTGCCAGCAGCTCCCGGCGACAGGGACACACCATATATTTT. Residues: CASSSRRQGHTIYF. The chain links TRBV7-2 to TRBJ1-3, with 7 bases that match TRBD1. The length of the CDR3 is 14 residues. The germline gives CDR1 SGHTA, CDR2 FQGNSA. J was trimmed by 8 bases and V by 4 bases; bases with no gene match: 8.

The genes are TRBV10-2 and TRBJ2-5, with D perhaps matching TRBD2 (7 bases). Germline CDR1 reads WSHSY; CDR2 reads SAAADI. The CDR3 has 13 residues. The germline V and J ends were trimmed by 7 bases and 4 bases, with 13 bases remaining between them. CDR3 region: CASTGGAGETQYF. The CDR3 coding sequence is TGCGCCAGCACTGGGGGGGCTGGAGAGACCCAGTACTTC.

This clone was observed a handful of times. CDR3 in amino acids: CSASFEGERNNEQFF. CDR3 sequence (DNA): TGCAGTGCTAGTTTTGAGGGGGAGAGGAACAATGAGCAGTTCTTC. The chain joins TRBV20-1 to TRBJ2-1; tentatively, D is TRBD1 (6 bases). In germline, CDR1 is DFQATT, CDR2 SNEGSKA (reference sequence). The CDR3 is 15 residues long. V lost 3 bases to trimming and J lost 5 bases, with 17 bases between them.

The CDR3 bases are TGTGCCAGCACCAGGGACACTTTCTCTGGAAACACCATATATTTT. Amino acid sequence: CASTRDTFSGNTIYF. The rearrangement joins TRBV9 to TRBJ1-3; the D gene is possibly TRBD1 (6 bases). V gave up 6 bases and J gave up 0 bases, with 13 bases separating them. This CDR3 is built from 15 residues. The germline V gene has CDR1 SGDLS and CDR2 YYNGEE.

The chain employs TRBV24-1 and TRBJ2-3, with 8 bases matching TRBD2. Germline V gene sequence: CDR1 KGHDR, CDR2 SFDVKD. The CDR3 spans 16 residues. The trim removed 5 bases at V and 4 bases at J, leaving 10 bases unmatched. In nucleotides, the CDR3 is TGTGCCACCAGTGCCCCCGGGGGGGGGCAGGCAGATACGCAGTATTTT. This codes for CATSAPGGGQADTQYF.